This entry lists 19 T cell receptor beta chains sequenced from one sample in a study of vaccination effects on CD4 cells after COVID-19. The repertoire was sequenced with immunoSEQ multiplex PCR; TCRdb's copy has only in-frame clones and lacks some. The data contain under 40,000 clones, approximately 82% of them singletons. Peptide-pool stimulation followed by sequencing identified expanded antigen-specific CD4+ clonotypes in the ViraFEST assay. Scientists isolated CD4+ T cells after an approximately ten-day culture period ended. The vaccine given was either BNT162b2 or mRNA-1273, in two doses. Antigens of these TCRs are unknown. Here the sequenced sample was CD4+ T cells from PBMCs cultured with HCoV-NL63 spike peptides, taken after COVID-19 vaccination. These receptors were obtained from a human donor who received a COVID-19 vaccine. Some clones in this sample may be carry-over from other donors' samples.

The V gene is TRBV18, the J gene TRBJ2-5; D tentatively fits TRBD1 or TRBD2 (5 bases each). The CDR3 length is 13 residues. V lost 4 bases, J lost 5 bases, and 11 bases lay in between. Looked up from germline, CDR1 is KGHSH and CDR2 is LQKENI. This chain's CDR3 is CASSLGTEETQYF. The CDR3 DNA sequence: TGTGCCAGCTCACTCGGGACGGAGGAGACCCAGTACTTC.

The chain uses TRBV7-2 and TRBJ2-5, with TRBD1 matching 7 bases. V lost 0 bases, J lost 5 bases, and 9 bases stayed unmatched. The germline V gene encodes CDR1 SGHTA and CDR2 FQGNSA. CDR3 size: 16 residues. The CDR3 reads CASSLASQGVRETQYF. Here the CDR3 DNA reads TGTGCCAGCAGCTTAGCGTCCCAGGGGGTGCGCGAGACCCAGTACTTC.

V gene TRBV7-3 combines with J gene TRBJ2-5, with 11 nucleotides matching TRBD1. The J segment lost 5 bases and the V segment lost 2 bases, leaving 4 bases of the junction unmatched. Germline CDR1 is SGHTA and CDR2 is FQGTGA. The CDR3 loop spans 15 amino acids. CDR3 residues: CASSLGTGGWETQYF. DNA for the CDR3: TGTGCCAGCAGCTTAGGGACAGGGGGTTGGGAGACCCAGTACTTC.

This clone was observed a single time. Here the CDR3 DNA reads TGTGCCACCAGTGATTTAACAGGGAGCTACTACACCTTC. Its protein product is CATSDLTGSYYTF. The J gene is TRBJ1-2, the V gene TRBV24-1, with TRBD1 as a possible D gene (6 bases). The V end lost 1 base, the J end lost 10 bases, and 12 bases lay between the germline ends. Per germline, CDR1 KGHDR and CDR2 SFDVKD. CDR3 length: 13 amino acids.

The chain has TRBV7-9 and TRBJ2-5; TRBD1 matches 8 bases. The V gene's germline CDR1 is SEHNR and CDR2 FQNEAQ (reference sequence). The CDR3 loop spans 15 amino acids. V shed 3 bases and J 1 base; nucleotides not matched to a gene: 4. The CDR3 sequence: CASSFSGQVQETQYF. The DNA for the CDR3 is TGTGCCAGCAGCTTCTCGGGACAGGTCCAAGAGACCCAGTACTTC.

The chain combines TRBV9 with TRBJ1-3; D unresolved. Trimming stripped 0 bases from V and 0 bases from J, with 7 bases between. Germline loops: CDR1 SGDLS, CDR2 YYNGEE. There are 15 residues in the CDR3. The CDR3 reads CASSVDWGSGNTIYF. The CDR3 nucleotides read TGTGCCAGCAGCGTAGATTGGGGCTCTGGAAACACCATATATTTT. The whole variable domain, filled in from reference TRBV9 and TRBJ1-3, reads DSGVTQTPKHLITATGQRVTLRCSPRSGDLSVYWYQQSLDQGLQFLIQYYNGEERAKGNILERFSAQQFPDLHSELNLSSLELGDSALYFCASSVDWGSGNTIYFGEGSWLTVV.

J is TRBJ2-4 and V is TRBV4-3; tentatively, D is TRBD1 (7 bases). V was cut by 5 bases and J by 0 bases, with 14 bases left in between. This CDR3 has 16 amino acids. CDR1 is LGHNA, CDR2 YSLEER, per germline. CDR3 loop: CASSWGDSLAKNIQYF. CDR3 bases: TGCGCCAGCAGCTGGGGGGACAGCCTAGCCAAAAACATTCAGTACTTC.

The V and J genes are TRBV7-9 and TRBJ2-2; perhaps TRBD2 as D (5 bases). CDR1 is SEHNR and CDR2 is FQNEAQ in the germline V gene (reference sequence). V shed 2 bases and J shed 1 base, with 14 bases lying between them. This CDR3 contains 17 residues. The CDR3 region has the DNA TGTGCCAGCAGCTTACGGCTGGGCGGGTTGAACACCGGGGAGCTGTTTTTT. Encoded protein: CASSLRLGGLNTGELFF.

The V and J genes are TRBV29-1 and TRBJ2-5, with 16 bases lining up with TRBD2. The CDR3 runs to 17 residues. Germline values: CDR1 SQVTM, CDR2 ANQGSEA. The trim removed 5 bases at V and 2 bases at J, leaving 8 bases unmatched. CDR3 sequence reads: CSVPGTSGGARQETQYF. The DNA for the CDR3 is TGCAGCGTTCCCGGGACTAGCGGGGGGGCCCGTCAAGAGACCCAGTACTTC.

The V and J genes are TRBV9 and TRBJ2-2, with 9 bases lining up with TRBD1. J lost 5 bases, V lost 4 bases, and 9 bases had no gene match. This CDR3 spans 16 amino acids. Germline V gives CDR1 SGDLS, CDR2 YYNGEE. The CDR3 DNA reads TGTGCCAGCAGCTTCGGGACAGGGATTGGGACCGGGGAGCTGTTTTTT. It specifies CASSFGTGIGTGELFF.

The rearrangement links TRBV23-1 to TRBJ2-7, with D possibly being TRBD1 (5 bases). TRBV23-1 is labeled an ORF, and its function is uncertain. The CDR3 is made up of 17 amino acids. Trimming removed 2 bases at V and 4 bases at J, with 21 bases between. The CDR3 sequence is CASSQPSAQGDRYEQYV. The DNA of the CDR3 is TGCGCCAGCAGTCAACCCTCCGCTCAGGGTGACCGTTACGAGCAGTACGTC.

The CDR3 loop is CASSLPRREQFF. The CDR3 region has the DNA TGTGCCAGCAGCCTACCGCGCAGAGAGCAGTTCTTC. This chain joins TRBV5-4 and TRBJ2-1; D is uncertain. V gave up 4 bases and J gave up 10 bases, with 12 bases separating them. Germline assignment: CDR1 SGHNT and CDR2 YYREEE (reference sequence). The CDR3 covers 12 residues.

V gene TRBV28 combines with J gene TRBJ1-2; D is ambiguous. Trimming removed 2 bases from V and 8 bases from J, with 9 bases in between. The CDR3 consists of 12 residues. CDR1 and CDR2 (germline): MDHEN, SYDVKM. CDR3 DNA: TGTGCCAGCAGTTTAATCTCCTGGGGCTACACCTTC. Its translation: CASSLISWGYTF.

The chain combines TRBV6-5 with TRBJ1-5; D gene unclear. The CDR3 totals 14 residues. Trimming removed 7 bases at V and 4 bases at J, with 14 bases between. Per germline, CDR1 MNHEY and CDR2 SVGAGI. CDR3 protein: CASKPDYSNQPQHF. CDR3 coding DNA: TGTGCCAGCAAACCGGACTATTCGAATCAGCCCCAGCATTTT.

CDR3 in amino acids: CASSKTGGAFRNTEAFF. The CDR3 region has the DNA TGTGCCAGCAGTAAAACAGGGGGCGCGTTCCGGAACACTGAAGCTTTCTTT. The chain has TRBV28 and TRBJ1-1; 9 nucleotides line up with TRBD1. From germline, CDR1 is MDHEN and CDR2 SYDVKM. Trimming removed 5 bases from V and 1 base from J; junction bases left unmatched: 11. CDR3 length: 17 residues.

This clone is large (0.1 to 1%). This chain uses TRBV7-2 with TRBJ1-6; the D is unclear. Trimming took 4 bases from V and 9 from J, leaving 13 bases between them. Germline assignment: CDR1 SGHTA and CDR2 FQGNSA. The CDR3 length is 14 residues. Here the CDR3 reads CASSYDTDGSPLHF. Here the CDR3 DNA reads TGTGCCAGCAGCTATGACACGGACGGTTCACCCCTCCACTTT. The variable domain in full, completed from reference TRBV7-2 and TRBJ1-6, reads GAGVSQSPSNKVTEKGKDVELRCDPISGHTALYWYRQSLGQGLEFLIYFQGNSAPDKSGLPSDRFSAERTGGSVSTLTIQRTQQEDSAVYLCASSYDTDGSPLHFGNGTRLTVT.

The chain recombines TRBV2 with TRBJ1-5; D unresolved. Germline V gives CDR1 SNHLY, CDR2 FYNNEI. The CDR3 extends over 13 amino acids. Trimming shortened V by 7 bases and J by 4 bases, and 11 bases separated the two germline ends. The CDR3 DNA sequence: TGTGCCAGCAAAGGAGAAAGAAATCAGCCCCAGCATTTT. The encoded protein is CASKGERNQPQHF.

The chain is built from TRBV21-1 and TRBJ2-7; the table calls TRBD1, which could not be checked here. TRBV21-1 constitutes a pseudogene. This CDR3 has 15 amino acids. As DNA, the CDR3 is TGTGCCAGCAGCAAGGGGTGGACAGGGGGCGGCGAGCAGTACGTC. Translation gives CASSKGWTGGGEQYV.

The V gene is TRBV27, the J gene TRBJ2-2; possible D gene TRBD2, 5 bases. The ends were cut back, 1 base at V and 0 bases at J, with 9 bases in the middle. Germline CDR1 is MNHEY and CDR2 is SMNVEV (reference sequence). The CDR3 loop spans 16 amino acids. The DNA for the CDR3 is TGTGCCAGCAGTTTATTTCCGGGGACGAACACCGGGGAGCTGTTTTTT. It encodes CASSLFPGTNTGELFF.